This record covers a single TCR beta chain. Its recognized antigen is unknown. Base qualities were left out, and no much larger clone turns up one base away. This sample is part of a study of cytomegalovirus exposure and HLA in healthy donors (dated by TCRdb to 2017 to 2019). With regard to the full study: An earlier analysis of roughly 610 of the donors reported 276 Gb of sequence data and 117 million unique TCR beta sequences obtained from 180 million or so T cells. An early release covering roughly 580 HLA-typed donors comprised approximately 300 gigabases of sequencing data and 85 million or so unique TCR sequences. The genetic ancestry cluster associated with self-reported Caucasian donors included roughly four fifths of the approximately 400 genotyped donors. The study aimed to test whether signatures of past pathogen exposure could be identified by cataloging public T cell receptors. The study used immunosequencing to profile the T cell repertoires of approximately 630 subjects and linked those repertoires to cytomegalovirus serostatus. In addition to the first cohort of several hundred subjects, a separate validation cohort of over 90 different subjects was used. The study combined high-throughput TCR immunosequencing, statistical association of individual TCRs with disease status, and machine learning to predict cytomegalovirus infection status. A later analysis re-analyzed previously published TCR beta repertoires from roughly 690 donors and added high-resolution HLA genotyping to study TCR occurrence patterns. Rather than drawing on any new phenotypic data, the later analysis identified candidate immune exposures from TCR beta sequences and the way those sequences occurred across donors. An earlier analysis of nearly 600 of the donors applied high-throughput TCR beta sequencing to assess whether each TCR beta V gene segment acted as functional or pseudogenic. Alongside the repertoire data, information on donor age, sex, ethnicity and CMV serostatus was compiled. A later genetic analysis took genome-wide SNP genotypes for about 65% of the 666 donors and used that subset as a discovery cohort. All discovery cohort repertoires had been generated using a single sequencing platform. HLA typing covered class I and class II loci at four-digit resolution. The number of typed donors differed by locus: about 629-630 for A, B, C, DRB1 and DQB1; 500 to 550 for DQA1; 600 to 610 for DPA1; and 400 to 480 for DPB1. Roughly 5 DR-DQ haplotypes were handled as single units for association and clustering, since linkage in the cohort was strong. Across approximately 420 genotyped donors of the cohort, an average of about 240,000 unique TCR beta nucleotide sequences per donor were sequenced, and approximately 19% of those sequences were non-productive. The research as a whole found: The authors suggested that the approach could potentially be generalized to other disease states and immunological phenotypes. A cluster of highly shared sequence variants was judged likely to be a technical artifact of the sequencing pipeline. The study listed 150 to 200 TCR beta chains as associated with cytomegalovirus. In this cohort, only TCR beta chains were sequenced, and detectable features were limited by the absence of alpha or paired-chain data. In an earlier analysis of around 500 of the donors, most TCR beta V segments appeared in productive rearrangements about 87% or about 30% of the time, broadly matching IMGT annotations. Because counts were too low, around 17 rarely observed V segments, including chromosome 9 orphons, were left out of the earlier analysis of 500 to 750 of the donors. Roughly uniform sequencing depth across donors was assumed in presence/absence analyses, although this assumption may not hold. A further reported finding was that TCR beta sequences accurately predicted the HLA-A and HLA-B alleles for most subjects in the first cohort. Most TCR sequences were seen in very few donors, while some public TCRs were found in many individuals. Compared with equally common non-associated chains, HLA-associated TCR beta chains in a later analysis were more clonally expanded and had lower generation probabilities. An association between a missense DCLRE1C variant and V-gene and J-gene trimming of TCR beta chains was found in a later genetic analysis and replicated in an independent cohort. The only immune exposure information available for the cohort was CMV serostatus. A few of the identified cytomegalovirus-associated TCR beta chains were confirmed in vitro to be specific for cytomegalovirus antigens. Linkage disequilibrium might explain the correlated functional status among segregating V segments, but an unknown experimental factor could not be excluded. In a later analysis, TCR association rates were found to vary across HLA loci, with the most associated TCRs seen for DRB1 alleles and the fewest for HLA-C alleles. HLA typing was unavailable for some donors at each locus, so association tests used only the typed subset. In a later genetic analysis, fewer N-insertions in productive TCRs were reported among donors in an Asian-associated ancestry cluster than the roughly 640-donor mean. In a later analysis, about 17,000 TCR beta sequences were associated with specific HLA alleles at a false discovery rate of 0.05. In a later analysis, several top co-occurrence clusters were reported to appear linked to parvovirus B19, influenza, CMV and Epstein-Barr virus. When HLA alleles, especially DR and DQ, strongly co-occurred, attributing TCR associations to individual alleles was difficult. The classifier was reported to diagnose cytomegalovirus status with high specificity and sensitivity in both the original and validation cohorts. According to a later analysis, most CMV-associated TCR beta chains appeared to be HLA-restricted, and the HLA associations seemed to be driven largely by CMV exposure. The 87-base-pair reads could not distinguish some IMGT-functional V segments, including TRBV6-2 and TRBV6-3, so those segments were excluded.

In total, 630 or so healthy bone marrow donors made up the cohort. All cohort members were sampled while nominally healthy, although unrecorded immune exposures were likely present. The donor tested CMV seronegative and was one of the 352 seronegative cohort members. Each donor provided a peripheral blood sample, and peripheral blood mononuclear cells were used for TCR beta sequencing. Genomic DNA extraction from the blood cell samples was performed with the Qiagen DNeasy Blood Extraction Kit. The germline ends are 17 bases apart after V is trimmed by 8 bases and J by 3 bases. Including cysteine and phenylalanine, the CDR3 has 15 amino acids. The entry retains the CDR3 DNA only, 45 bases that are in frame from base 1. The germline V gene specifies MNHNS as CDR1 and SASEGT as CDR2. Library preparation was by the immunoSEQ multiplex PCR assay. For the multiplex PCR, a mixture combining 60 forward primers for TCR Vbeta segments and 13 reverse primers for TCR Jbeta segments was used. Amplification of the CDR3 region of rearranged TCR beta genes was performed with a multiplex PCR assay on genomic DNA. On the Illumina HiSeq System, the amplified TCR beta libraries were sequenced as 87-base-pair reads. The original methods were these. A later analysis counted tens of millions of unique TCR beta chains across the 690 or so repertoires, and 9.5 million to 11 million of these chains were shared by at least two donors. Raw reads were error-corrected and collapsed into unique sequences with a nearest-neighbor algorithm that merged closely related sequences to remove PCR and sequencing errors. CDR3 sequences were aligned to IMGT reference sequences to assign V, D and J gene segments. For a sequence to be retained, at least a six-nucleotide match to both a V gene segment and a J gene segment was required. A rearrangement counted as productive if the CDR3 had no stop codons and remained in frame with V and J, and every other rearrangement counted as non-productive. CDR3 was defined by IMGT convention, running from the second conserved V-encoded cysteine to the conserved J-encoded phenylalanine. The earlier analysis of 450 to 750 of the donors excluded any sequence lacking an unambiguous match to a single V gene segment. An earlier analysis of under 750 of the donors called V segments functional above 56.7% productive rearrangements and segregating when the between-donor standard deviation exceeded 5%. A statistical classification framework was developed to diagnose cytomegalovirus status using the catalog of TCR beta chain sequences. In a later analysis, TCR nucleotide sequences were compared against IMGT/GENE-DB human TR gene sequences so that V and J genes could be assigned. Using the TCRdist pipeline, a later analysis assigned CDR3 sequences along with most-parsimonious VDJ recombination scenarios. In a later analysis, each TCR beta chain was defined by its CDR3 amino acid sequence together with its V-gene family, and reads lacking a unique V-gene family were excluded. As a way to deal with suspected cross-contamination and a sequencing artifact, a later analysis dropped 500 to 700 nucleotide sequences that were highly shared and had low generation probability. In a later analysis, a clonal expansion index was calculated for each public chain from normalized within-repertoire ranks of inferred template counts. In a later analysis, generation probabilities were computed with a VDJ recombination model fitted to out-of-frame rearrangements, and the resulting probabilities were checked against IGoR. A later analysis scored TCR-TCR, TCR-HLA and TCR-CMV co-occurrence with hypergeometric tests, applying a repertoire-size bias correction to TCR pairs. False discovery rates were estimated in a later analysis by permuting HLA or CMV assignments 20 times. In a later analysis, co-occurring TCRs were grouped using DBSCAN, and TCRdist sequence similarity was added for clustering within HLA-allele-positive subsets. Co-occurrence clustering excluded repertoires with fewer than 30,000 or more than 120,000 public chains, plus five with anomalous nucleotide sharing. Held by TCRdb, this immuneACCESS table contains in-frame sequences only and omits some clones. Under half of the omission traces to an unresolved V gene where checked; the cause of the rest is unknown. The V and J calls and the clone size are those of that table, but D and trimming were determined from the DNA. Here the sample has approximately 210,000 clones; about nine tenths occur a single time. Jointly, the top ten make up 1.3% of the sample.

The chain is encoded by TRBV6-1 joined to TRBJ1-5; matching of 6 bases hints at TRBD1 as the D gene. This TCR was sampled from a man between 25 and 39 years old in good health and CMV-seronegative. The source material was PBMCs. CDR3 protein: CASAGGAVVNQPQHF. The DNA is as follows: TGTGCCAGCGCCGGGGGGGCGGTTGTCAATCAGCCCCAGCATTTT.